Below, 29 T cell receptor beta chains from the same sample are listed, as sequenced in a study of blood T cell repertoires in COVID-19. Produced via immunoSEQ multiplex PCR; TCRdb's table is partial and in-frame only. Of tens of thousands of clones listed, over 75% were seen once; the top ten hold around 12%. Source material: peripheral blood. All receptors derive from an elderly man with acute or convalescent COVID-19.

The J gene is TRBJ2-3, the V gene TRBV5-6, with 11 bases fitting TRBD2. Germline loops: CDR1 SGHDT, CDR2 YYEEEE. CDR3 length: 16 residues. The trim removed 1 base at V and 2 bases at J, leaving 3 bases unmatched. The CDR3 region has the DNA TGTGCCAGCAGCTTGTTTAGCGGGGGGGACACAGATACGCAGTATTTT. This translates into CASSLFSGGDTDTQYF.

The V gene is TRBV2, the J gene TRBJ1-2; D remains unclear. The CDR3 extends over 15 amino acids. Germline CDR1 reads SNHLY; CDR2 reads FYNNEI. V lost 2 bases to trimming and J lost 3 bases, with 13 bases between them. This CDR3 is CASSEPGQRYYGYTF. CDR3 nucleotides: TGTGCCAGCAGTGAACCCGGCCAGCGATACTATGGCTACACCTTC.

This clone was seen only once. V gene TRBV7-9 combines with J gene TRBJ2-7; possible D gene TRBD2, 6 bases. Germline assignment: CDR1 SEHNR and CDR2 FQNEAQ (reference sequence). The CDR3 totals 13 residues. The V end was cut by 5 bases, the J end by 5 bases, with 13 bases between. The CDR3 DNA sequence: TGTGCCAGCAGCCAGTCTGGGGGGAACGAGCAGTACTTC. This translates into CASSQSGGNEQYF.

The chain joins TRBV6-1 to TRBJ2-7, with D possibly TRBD1 on 6 matching bases. The V gene's germline CDR1 is MNHNS and CDR2 SASEGT. CDR3 size: 15 residues. V lost 1 base and J 3 bases, leaving 13 bases between the germline ends. For the CDR3, the DNA is TGTGCCAGCAGTGAAGATGGGGGCTCTTACTACGAGCAGTACTTC. It specifies CASSEDGGSYYEQYF.

The gene calls are TRBV2 and TRBJ2-7; 8 positions agree with TRBD2. CDR1 and CDR2 from the germline V gene are SNHLY and FYNNEI. The V segment lost 4 bases and the J segment 0 bases; nucleotides outside the gene matches: 8. This CDR3 is built from 16 residues. The CDR3 DNA is TGTGCCAGCAGTGCCGCTCGACTAGCGAGCTCCTACGAGCAGTACTTC. This codes for CASSAARLASSYEQYF. The full variable domain, its missing parts supplied by reference TRBV2 and TRBJ2-7, is EPEVTQTPSHQVTQMGQEVILRCVPISNHLYFYWYRQILGQKVEFLVSFYNNEISEKSEIFDDQFSVERPDGSNFTLKIRSTKLEDSAMYFCASSAARLASSYEQYFGPGTRLTVT.

This clone was recorded a few times. V usage is TRBV29-1 and J usage is TRBJ1-1; D unclear. This CDR3 has 18 residues. Germline V gene lookup returns CDR1 SQVTM and CDR2 ANQGSEA. Between the trimmed V and J ends, which lost 4 bases and 1 base, there was a span of 25 bases. The CDR3 loop reads CSVVFGFEAHTTNTEAFF. The CDR3 nucleotides are TGCAGCGTTGTCTTCGGTTTTGAGGCACATACAACGAACACTGAAGCTTTCTTT.

Comment on this clone: Other DNA sequences in this specimen translate into the identical CDR3. J is TRBJ2-5 and V is TRBV9, with 8 bases identical to TRBD2. J was trimmed by 4 bases and V by 4 bases; bases with no gene match: 6. The V gene's germline CDR1 is SGDLS and CDR2 YYNGEE. The CDR3 is 14 amino acids. The CDR3 spells CASSSGGAGETQYF. The CDR3 DNA is TGTGCCAGCAGCTCCGGGGGGGCCGGAGAGACCCAGTACTTC.

The rearrangement joins TRBV11-2 to TRBJ2-7; a weak D match, TRBD2 (6 bases). The CDR3 spans 15 residues. V lost 5 bases, J lost 7 bases, and 21 bases lay in between. Germline assignment: CDR1 SGHAT and CDR2 FQNNGV. CDR3 in amino acids: CASSTSTEGGGEQYF. The CDR3 nucleotides read TGTGCCAGCAGCACTTCAACGGAGGGTGGCGGAGAGCAGTACTTC.

The J gene is TRBJ1-1, the V gene TRBV2; a possible D gene is TRBD1 (6 bases). Trimming took off 4 bases at V and 0 bases at J, with 12 bases between the two ends. CDR1 is SNHLY, CDR2 FYNNEI, per germline. This CDR3 contains 15 residues. The CDR3 bases are TGTGCCAGCAGTGCCGGGACAACGATGAACACTGAAGCTTTCTTT. Protein sequence: CASSAGTTMNTEAFF.

CDR3 loop: CAIRPGQGAIYEQYF. In nucleotides, the CDR3 is TGTGCCATCAGGCCGGGACAGGGGGCCATCTACGAGCAGTACTTC. This chain connects TRBV10-3 to TRBJ2-7; 12 nucleotides match TRBD1. V was clipped by 6 bases and J by 3 bases; unmatched bases: 6. There are 15 residues in the CDR3. Germline V CDR1 and CDR2: ENHRY, SYGVKD.

This chain connects TRBV7-9 to TRBJ1-3; 11 nucleotides line up with TRBD1. This CDR3 spans 16 amino acids. J was trimmed by 5 bases and V by 4 bases; bases with no gene match: 7. The germline V gene has CDR1 SEHNR and CDR2 FQNEAQ (reference sequence). The CDR3 protein is CASSSSWTGGRNTIYF. DNA for the CDR3: TGTGCCAGCAGCTCCTCTTGGACAGGGGGCAGAAACACCATATATTTT.

A single count supports this clone. The CDR3: CASSLGWAETQYF. The CDR3 DNA is TGTGCCAGCAGTTTAGGGTGGGCAGAGACCCAGTACTTC. J is TRBJ2-5 and V is TRBV27, with D unresolved. V lost 2 bases and J 4 bases, leaving 8 bases between the germline ends. CDR1 is MNHEY and CDR2 is SMNVEV in the germline V gene (reference sequence). The CDR3 has 13 residues.

In its sample, this clone ranks as medium-sized. V and J are TRBV19 and TRBJ1-5; the match to TRBD1 covers 7 bases. Germline V gene sequence: CDR1 LNHDA, CDR2 SQIVND (reference sequence). J was trimmed by 2 bases and V by 6 bases; bases with no gene match: 4. CDR3 size: 14 residues. Written as DNA, the CDR3 is TGTGCCAGTAGCGACACAGGGGGCAATCAGCCCCAGCATTTT. Its protein product is CASSDTGGNQPQHF.

The chain uses TRBV18 and TRBJ2-5, with a tentative D call TRBD2 (6 bases). The CDR3 runs 15 residues. Germline CDR1 and CDR2: KGHSH and LQKENI. V lost 3 bases and J lost 6, with 17 bases in between. The CDR3 is CASSPDGGVIKTQYF. The DNA of the CDR3 is TGTGCCAGCTCACCCGATGGCGGGGTGATTAAGACCCAGTACTTC.

The V and J genes are TRBV7-9 and TRBJ1-4; the D gene is possibly TRBD1 (6 bases). Between the trimmed V and J ends, which lost 0 bases and 8 bases, there was a span of 10 bases. The CDR3 spans 14 residues. CDR1 is SEHNR, CDR2 FQNEAQ, per germline (reference sequence). The CDR3 sequence: CASSLAQGLEKLFF. As DNA, the CDR3 is TGTGCCAGCAGCTTAGCGCAGGGGCTAGAAAAACTGTTTTTT.

This clone has only a few counts. The chain is built from TRBV5-1 and TRBJ1-1; 9 positions agree with TRBD1. The germline CDR1 and CDR2 sequences are SGHRS and YFSETQ. The V segment lost 4 bases and the J segment 1 base; nucleotides outside the gene matches: 8. The CDR3 runs 16 residues. This CDR3 reads CASSPRTGVRNTEAFF. The CDR3 DNA reads TGCGCCAGCAGCCCGAGGACAGGGGTAAGGAACACTGAAGCTTTCTTT.

The rearrangement uses TRBV27 and TRBJ2-6; D might be TRBD1 (6 bases). This CDR3 comprises 17 residues. Germline lookup yields CDR1 MNHEY and CDR2 SMNVEV (reference sequence). The germline V and J ends were trimmed by 10 bases and 4 bases, with 23 bases remaining between them. The CDR3 loop reads CATRRILTGTGANVLTF. The CDR3 nucleotides are TGTGCCACCCGGCGGATCCTTACAGGGACCGGGGCCAACGTCCTGACTTTC.

This sequence joins TRBV28 and TRBJ1-2, with D perhaps TRBD1 (6 bases). The CDR3 spans 14 residues. The V gene lost 2 bases and the J gene lost 11 bases, with 18 bases spanning the gap. CDR1 and CDR2 from the germline V gene are MDHEN and SYDVKM. Written as DNA, the CDR3 is TGTGCCAGCAGTTTAAGGGACACCGTAACGTGGTACACCTTC. Residues: CASSLRDTVTWYTF.

This rearrangement joins TRBV19 to TRBJ2-2; perhaps TRBD1 as D (5 bases). Germline V gene lookup returns CDR1 LNHDA and CDR2 SQIVND (reference sequence). Trimming removed 0 bases from V and 3 bases from J, with 8 bases in between. This CDR3 contains 15 residues. This CDR3 is CASSIDRVHTGELFF. The CDR3 nucleotides are TGTGCCAGTAGTATAGACAGGGTGCACACCGGGGAGCTGTTTTTT.

V usage is TRBV5-1 and J usage is TRBJ2-1; TRBD2 aligns across 9 bases. Germline V lookup: CDR1 SGHRS, CDR2 YFSETQ. The CDR3 is made up of 19 amino acids. Losses at the gene ends were 1 base for V and 0 bases for J; bases not matched to a gene: 11. The chain's CDR3 is CASSLIGSGGASSYNEQFF. The CDR3 DNA follows: TGCGCCAGCAGCTTGATAGGTAGCGGGGGTGCCAGCTCCTACAATGAGCAGTTCTTC.

This clone turned up a few times. This chain links TRBV30 with TRBJ1-2; no definite D call. With 8 bases removed from V and 3 bases from J, the gap between germline ends came to 16 bases. CDR1 is GTSNPN, CDR2 SVGIG, per germline (reference sequence). This CDR3 contains 13 residues. The DNA of the CDR3 is TGTGCCAGTCGAAAAGGCGGCGACTATGGCTACACCTTC. The encoded protein is CASRKGGDYGYTF.

The chain joins TRBV10-1 to TRBJ1-1; tentative D call: TRBD1 (5 bases). The CDR3 runs to 16 residues. Germline CDR1 WNHNN, CDR2 SYGVQD (reference sequence). Trimming shortened V by 11 bases and J by 1 base, and 23 bases separated the two germline ends. CDR3 sequence reads: CAPRTPGGAGNTEAFF. Here the CDR3 DNA reads TGCGCCCCGCGAACACCTGGAGGGGCGGGGAACACTGAAGCTTTCTTT.

The chain employs TRBV3-1 (or the pseudogene TRBV3-2) and TRBJ1-2; no reliable D call. The V end lost 1 base, the J end lost 4 bases, and 13 bases lay between the germline ends. Germline CDR1 and CDR2: LGHDT and YNNKEL (reference sequence). This CDR3 is 15 amino acids long. The CDR3 nucleotides read TGTGCCAGCAGCCAAGGTAACGGACTGAGCTATGGCTACACCTTC. It encodes CASSQGNGLSYGYTF.

The chain carries TRBV6-4 and TRBJ2-2; D is perhaps TRBD2 (7 bases). Germline lookup yields CDR1 MRHNA and CDR2 SNTAGT. CDR3 length: 16 amino acids. V shed 3 bases and J shed 4 bases, with 15 bases lying between them. The chain's CDR3 is CASSEAPGGSTGELFF. The CDR3 nucleotides are TGTGCCAGCAGTGAGGCCCCGGGGGGCAGCACCGGGGAGCTGTTTTTT.

This clone was seen more than once but under ten times. The rearrangement links TRBV5-1 to TRBJ1-1; D unclear. CDR1 and CDR2 from the germline V gene are SGHRS and YFSETQ. The CDR3 has 16 residues. The V end was cut by 0 bases, the J end by 3 bases, with 15 bases between. This CDR3 reads CASSLAFGIEDTEAFF. The CDR3 bases are TGCGCCAGCAGCTTGGCTTTTGGCATCGAGGACACTGAAGCTTTCTTT.

The chain has TRBV6-5 and TRBJ2-1; TRBD2 matches at 9 bases. The junction had 10 bases not matched to a gene; V was cut back by 7 bases and J by 6 bases. Germline CDR1 and CDR2: MNHEY and SVGAGI. The CDR3 consists of 15 residues. CDR3 amino acids: CASTLSGAGGNEQFF. In DNA, the CDR3 is TGTGCCAGCACTCTATCCGGAGCGGGGGGCAATGAGCAGTTCTTC.

This chain connects TRBV7-2 to TRBJ2-1, with 8 bases that match TRBD2. The CDR3 runs 13 residues. Losses at the gene ends were 5 bases for V and 6 bases for J; bases not matched to a gene: 3. Germline assignment: CDR1 SGHTA and CDR2 FQGNSA. The CDR3 nucleotides are TGTGCCAGCAGCCCGGGGGGGTTCAATGAGCAGTTCTTC. Amino acid sequence: CASSPGGFNEQFF. Drawing the rest from reference TRBV7-2 and TRBJ2-1, the complete variable domain is GAGVSQSPSNKVTEKGKDVELRCDPISGHTALYWYRQSLGQGLEFLIYFQGNSAPDKSGLPSDRFSAERTGGSVSTLTIQRTQQEDSAVYLCASSPGGFNEQFFGPGTRLTVL.

The chain couples TRBV19 to TRBJ2-5; 7 bases are shared with TRBD1. Germline trimming cut 3 bases from V and 2 bases from J; bases unmatched to any gene: 3. CDR3 length: 14 residues. Germline V gene sequence: CDR1 LNHDA, CDR2 SQIVND (reference sequence). CDR3 region: CASSIPGGQETQYF. In DNA, the CDR3 is TGTGCCAGTAGTATTCCAGGGGGACAAGAGACCCAGTACTTC.

V usage is TRBV12-3 or TRBV12-4 and J usage is TRBJ2-1; D is ambiguous. This CDR3 has 13 residues. V was shortened by 4 bases and J by 9 bases, with 13 bases between the two germline ends. CDR3 sequence reads: CASSSTVTGEQFF. CDR3 coding DNA: TGTGCCAGCAGTTCCACTGTTACCGGTGAGCAGTTCTTC.